This record concerns one T cell receptor beta chain sequence. Its antigen target is currently unknown. No much larger clone exists at a distance of one base, and base qualities are not known. Total RNA and DNA were co-extracted without cell sorting from 20-30 mg of bulk tissue using the AllPrep DNA/RNA mini kit. Surgical resection was performed in China between 2015 and early 2016 on about 5 patients with histopathologically diagnosed primary liver carcinoma. At the time of sampling, the patients were treatment-naive and had chronic HBV infection. Each tumor was sampled at five spatially separated regions: the superior, inferior, left-lateral and right-lateral poles and the tumor centre. More than 85% viable tumor cells were found by histology in every tumor sample. Fresh tumor and adjacent tissue pieces were bisected, with one half stored in RNAlater at -80 degrees C and the other half sent for histology.

The data were taken from a study of tumor-infiltrating lymphocytes in primary liver carcinoma (dated by TCRdb to the late 2010s). Background on the whole study: Of the five patients (three men and two women, aged 30 to 69 years), four had hepatocellular carcinoma and one had combined HCC and intrahepatic cholangiocarcinoma. The five patients had tumors of stage T1-T3 N0M0, with maximum diameters ranging from roughly 4.2 to 10 cm. Samples yielded roughly 3.65 to 7.13 million productive TCRbeta reads; read depth did not differ significantly between tissue types. The study combined TCRbeta repertoire sequencing, expression microarrays and whole-exome sequencing across five regions of each liver tumor, with adjacent normal tissue and blood. TCRbeta repertoire sequencing covered 35 or so specimens from 5 patients: around 25 tumor regions, 5 adjacent noncancerous liver tissues and 5 peripheral blood samples. The 25 or so tumor region samples were profiled with Agilent mRNA microarrays so that TCRbeta repertoire diversity could be related to the local molecular phenotype. Technical replicate repertoires showed high reproducibility, with mean shared-clone rates about 0.86 and correlation coefficients above 0.95. Beyond this particular receptor, the publication reports: With just a few patients in the study, the authors point out that the findings should be validated in a larger study. A significantly larger repertoire fraction was made up by the top 250 clones in tumors than in blood (p = 0.039). Because only the TCR beta chain was sequenced and unpaired alpha chains were not captured, true repertoire diversity is likely underestimated. Because the samples were bulk and unsorted, CD4+ and CD8+ T cell repertoires could not be compared. Only about 7-25% of top clones were found in all five regions of a tumor, suggesting spatial heterogeneity of tumor-infiltrating T cells. Repertoire overlap was higher between tumor regions (mean approximately 36%) than tumor-adjacent (around 17%) or tumor-blood (approximately 15%) pairs, consistent with antigen-driven expansion.

V lost 1 base and J lost 4 bases; the stretch between them is 11 bases long. Based on the germline V gene (reference sequence), the CDR1 and CDR2 sequences are SEHNR and FQNEAQ. Including the terminal cysteine and phenylalanine, the CDR3 comprises 16 residues. Kept here is only the CDR3 DNA, which spans 48 bases and is read in frame from base 1. TCRbeta-specific cDNA was reverse-transcribed from approximately 500 ng total RNA using a constant-region primer and ProtoScript II reverse transcriptase. Three nested multiplex PCR rounds, following a slightly modified ARM-PCR procedure, were used to build the TCRbeta libraries. The first two PCR rounds used multiplex TRBV1-TRBV30 forward primers with a Cbeta reverse primer, each for 10 to 11 cycles. Sample barcodes and Illumina adapters were added in a final 25-cycle PCR with Deep VentR polymerase. Before sequencing, amplicons of 200-500 bp were purified from gel using a QIAquick gel extraction kit. TCRbeta amplicons were sequenced on an Illumina HiSeq 2500 with 250-bp paired-end reads. As for how the authors treated the data: To recover full CDR3 sequences, reads were quality-trimmed using Trimmomatic v0.33 and paired reads were then merged using FLASH v1.2.11. V, D and J germline segments were assigned to the rearranged TCRbeta sequences by MiGEC v1.2.1b. Clonotype statistics and Shannon-Wiener diversity indices were calculated with VDJtools v1.0.0. Except for diversity analysis, only each sample's 250 most abundant clonotypes were used in subsequent analyses to reduce sampling bias. TCRdb reprocessing: public reads trimmed at Q25 with fastp, clones called with MiXCR, in-frame beta chains kept. CDR3 protein sequences are deduplicated, and each keeps its most common genes and DNA. TCRdb's processing, not the authors', yielded these V and J calls. The sample table holds more than 95,000 distinct CDR3 sequences, of which 60% to 75% were seen once. The ten largest clones represent 7% to 10% of the sample.

Sequencing was performed on liver tumor tissue from sampling region 3. Sample cell subset or site, as interpreted from the label and publication: tumor region T3, left-lateral pole. The chain links TRBV7-9 with TRBJ1-6; a weak D assignment points to TRBD1 (5 bases agree). The receptor was isolated from a woman aged 60-70 years with primary liver carcinoma and hepatitis B virus infection. CDR3 protein: CASSLDIGAYNSPLHF. The nucleotides read TGTGCCAGCAGCTTAGATATCGGGGCTTATAATTCACCCCTCCACTTT.